A single sample gave rise to the 32 T cell receptor beta chains below, sequenced in a study of OX40 agonist ivuxolimab in advanced cancers. Produced via immunoSEQ multiplex PCR; TCRdb's table is partial and in-frame only. Among about 89,000 clones, 85% to 95% were seen once, and the ten largest hold about 0.24%. The input for sequencing was CD4+ or CD8+ T cells sorted from blood, taken in a trial of the OX40 agonist ivuxolimab. All receptors derive from an adult with an advanced solid tumor such as melanoma, head and neck, liver or kidney cancer.

This sequence joins TRBV7-9 and TRBJ1-1, with D unclear. V lost 4 bases to trimming and J lost 2 bases, with 14 bases between them. In germline, CDR1 is SEHNR, CDR2 FQNEAQ (reference sequence). This CDR3 has 15 amino acids. The CDR3 bases are TGTGCCAGCAGCTCCCCGGCTATCTCTAACACTGAAGCTTTCTTT. As protein: CASSSPAISNTEAFF.

In this sample, this clone turned up once. V is TRBV4-3 and J is TRBJ2-3; possible D gene TRBD2, 6 bases. This CDR3 region has 15 residues. Trimming left V 1 base short and J 0 bases short, with 8 bases between. The germline V gene encodes CDR1 LGHNA and CDR2 YSLEER. CDR3 sequence reads: CASSQGRGSTDTQYF. The DNA of the CDR3 is TGCGCCAGCAGCCAAGGGCGGGGAAGCACAGATACGCAGTATTTT.

The rearrangement uses TRBV11-3 and TRBJ1-1, with 8 bases that match TRBD1. J was trimmed by 5 bases and V by 2 bases; bases with no gene match: 7. CDR1 is SGHNT and CDR2 is YENEEA in the germline V gene. CDR3 length: 15 amino acids. CDR3 in DNA: TGTGCCAGCAGCTTACAGGGGGCTCAGTGGACTGAAGCTTTCTTT. This sequence encodes CASSLQGAQWTEAFF.

V usage is TRBV2 and J usage is TRBJ1-5, with 8 bases identical to TRBD1. V dropped 5 bases and J dropped 5; count of bases not matched to a gene: 8. Germline V lookup: CDR1 SNHLY, CDR2 FYNNEI. CDR3 length: 15 amino acids. Written as DNA, the CDR3 is TGTGCCAGCAGTAAGGGAGGACAGGGCGATCAGCCCCAGCATTTT. It codes for CASSKGGQGDQPQHF.

The CDR3, as DNA: TGCAGCGCCTTCTCGGGGAATACGCAGTATTTT. Its protein is CSAFSGNTQYF. The gene calls are TRBV29-1 and TRBJ2-3; TRBD2 is a possible D gene (5 bases). The V and J ends lost 7 bases and 7 bases respectively, with 12 bases between them. CDR1 and CDR2 (germline): SQVTM, ANQGSEA. The CDR3 length is 11 residues.

This clone was counted once. The V call is TRBV18, the J call TRBJ2-5; a possible D gene is TRBD2 (7 bases). V lost 4 bases to trimming and J lost 2 bases, with 11 bases between them. The CDR3 loop spans 14 amino acids. Germline V gene sequence: CDR1 KGHSH, CDR2 LQKENI. The DNA of the CDR3 is TGTGCCAGCTCACGGCGGGGGCTACAAGAGACCCAGTACTTC. Encoded protein: CASSRRGLQETQYF.

The CDR3 coding sequence is TGTGCCTGGAGAGGCGCTAACTATGGCTACACCTTC. Its protein product is CAWRGANYGYTF. The chain has TRBV30 and TRBJ1-2, with unresolved D. This CDR3 spans 12 amino acids. Germline V CDR1 and CDR2: GTSNPN, SVGIG (reference sequence). V gave up 3 bases and J gave up 0 bases, with 5 bases separating them. Full variable domain (rest looked up from reference TRBV30 and TRBJ1-2): SQTIHQWPATLVQPVGSPLSLECTVEGTSNPNLYWYRQAAGRGLQLLFYSVGIGQISSEVPQNLSASRPQDRQFILSSKKLLLSDSGFYLCAWRGANYGYTFGSGTRLTVV.

The V and J genes are TRBV10-2 and TRBJ2-1, with TRBD2 matching over 9 bases. The germline V gene encodes CDR1 WSHSY and CDR2 SAAADI. The CDR3 is 17 amino acids. The V segment lost 8 bases and the J segment 6 bases; nucleotides outside the gene matches: 17. The CDR3 DNA follows: TGCGCCAGCTTCCTCGCCTCAACGGGACTAGCATCCAATGAGCAGTTCTTC. Translating it yields CASFLASTGLASNEQFF.

The rearrangement joins TRBV12-2 to TRBJ2-7. TRBV12-2 is listed as a pseudogene. The CDR3 is 16 amino acids. CDR3 loop: CASRPRWGSPYYEQYV. The DNA of the CDR3 is TGTGCAAGTCGCCCCCGATGGGGGAGTCCATATTACGAGCAGTACGTC.

This rearrangement joins TRBV15 to TRBJ1-6, with D maybe TRBD1 (6 bases). CDR1 is LNHNV and CDR2 is YYDKDF in the germline V gene (reference sequence). The CDR3 has 16 residues. The V end lost 3 bases, the J end lost 9 bases, and 18 bases lay between the germline ends. CDR3 DNA sequence: TGTGCCACCAGCAGTCCCAATAGGGGGTACTTTTCACCCCTCCACTTT. This codes for CATSSPNRGYFSPLHF.

This rearrangement joins TRBV4-2 to TRBJ2-1; D might be TRBD1 (7 bases). Germline V lookup: CDR1 LGHNA, CDR2 YNFKEQ. V dropped 6 bases and J dropped 9 bases, with 21 bases sitting between them. There are 15 residues in the CDR3. DNA of the CDR3: TGTGCCAGCAGGCACTACGTAGGAGGGGGCGGTGAGCAGTTCTTC. It codes for CASRHYVGGGGEQFF.

The genes are TRBV7-6 and TRBJ1-1, with TRBD1 matching over 9 bases. This CDR3 contains 15 residues. The V gene's germline CDR1 is SGHVS and CDR2 FNYEAQ. V lost 5 bases to trimming and J lost 0 bases; unmatched junction nucleotides: 4. Here the CDR3 DNA reads TGTGCCAGCAGCCCCGGGACAGGGTTGAACACTGAAGCTTTCTTT. It encodes CASSPGTGLNTEAFF. The full variable domain, in which reference TRBV7-6 and TRBJ1-1 provide the parts outside the CDR3, is GAGVSQSPRYKVTKRGQDVALRCDPISGHVSLYWYRQALGQGPEFLTYFNYEAQQDKSGLPNDRFSAERPEGSISTLTIQRTEQRDSAMYRCASSPGTGLNTEAFFGQGTRLTVV.

This clone showed up just once. The V call is TRBV28, the J call TRBJ2-7, with 13 bases identical to TRBD2. This CDR3 is 15 amino acids long. Unmatched junction bases numbered 2, after V lost 6 bases and J lost 0 bases. Germline-derived CDR1 and CDR2 are MDHEN and SYDVKM. This CDR3 is CASRRLAGGSYEQYF. CDR3 sequence (DNA): TGTGCCAGCAGGAGACTAGCGGGGGGCTCCTACGAGCAGTACTTC.

The chain couples TRBV6-5 to TRBJ2-3, with TRBD2 as a possible D gene (5 bases). Germline-derived CDR1 and CDR2 are MNHEY and SVGAGI. The V end was cut by 6 bases, the J end by 2 bases, with 15 bases between. The CDR3 runs 15 residues. DNA of the CDR3: TGTGCCAGCAGAAGACTATCCGTGGTCACAGATACGCAGTATTTT. This codes for CASRRLSVVTDTQYF.

This rearrangement joins TRBV6-1 to TRBJ1-1; D uncertain. CDR1 and CDR2 from the germline V gene are MNHNS and SASEGT. The CDR3 is 13 amino acids. V dropped 1 base and J dropped 8 bases, with 11 bases sitting between them. DNA for the CDR3: TGTGCCAGCAGTGAAGGAAGGGAGATGGAAGCTTTCTTT. This gives the protein CASSEGREMEAFF.

This clone has just one count. The chain employs TRBV6-5 and TRBJ2-3; D is perhaps TRBD2 (7 bases). The CDR3 extends over 15 amino acids. Trimming pared 2 bases from V and 3 bases from J, leaving 12 bases between. CDR1 and CDR2 (germline): MNHEY, SVGAGI. Here the CDR3 DNA reads TGTGCCAGCAGTTACGGGGGGGGCAGAACAGATACGCAGTATTTT. It codes for CASSYGGGRTDTQYF.

A single count supports this clone. The chain recombines TRBV2 with TRBJ2-1; unclear D gene. The CDR3 runs to 11 residues. V dropped 6 bases and J dropped 3 bases, with 3 bases sitting between them. Germline-derived CDR1 and CDR2 are SNHLY and FYNNEI. The CDR3 spells CASRVYNEQFF. For the CDR3, the DNA is TGTGCCAGCAGGGTCTACAATGAGCAGTTCTTC.

The chain combines TRBV12-1 with TRBJ2-1; the table names TRBD1, a call not compared with the DNA. TRBV12-1 is deemed a pseudogene. The CDR3 has 17 amino acids. The DNA of the CDR3 is TGTGCCAGCAGCCCGGACGGACAGGGGGCCTCCGTCATGGGGCAGTTCTTC. Its translation is CASSPDGQGASVMGQFF.

J is TRBJ2-6 and V is TRBV6-5; perhaps TRBD2 as D (6 bases). Deletions cut 7 bases from V and 1 base from J, with 11 bases between. The CDR3 is 15 residues long. The germline V gene has CDR1 MNHEY and CDR2 SVGAGI. The CDR3 region is CASTPGGSGANVLTF. The CDR3 region has the DNA TGTGCCAGCACCCCTGGGGGGTCTGGGGCCAACGTCCTGACTTTC.

The chain is built from TRBV18 and TRBJ1-2; D possibly corresponds to TRBD1 (6 bases). Trimming pared 5 bases from V and 8 bases from J, leaving 18 bases between. Germline loops: CDR1 KGHSH, CDR2 LQKENI. CDR3 length: 14 residues. The CDR3 here is CASSTGTPARGYTF. CDR3 DNA: TGTGCCAGCTCAACAGGGACCCCCGCCCGGGGCTACACCTTC.

The gene calls are TRBV6-1 and TRBJ2-1, with 10 bases aligning to TRBD2. Trimming removed 6 bases from V and 2 bases from J; junction bases left unmatched: 1. CDR1 is MNHNS, CDR2 SASEGT, per germline. This CDR3 is 14 amino acids long. This CDR3 reads CASRGLATYNEQFF. CDR3 sequence (DNA): TGTGCCAGCAGGGGACTAGCGACCTACAATGAGCAGTTCTTC.

V gene TRBV28 combines with J gene TRBJ1-1; tentative D call: TRBD1 (5 bases). Germline V gene lookup returns CDR1 MDHEN and CDR2 SYDVKM. V lost 3 bases to trimming and J lost 5 bases, with 13 bases between them. This CDR3 contains 14 residues. CDR3 residues: CASSLRVGGTEAFF. The DNA of the CDR3 is TGTGCCAGCAGTTTGAGGGTGGGGGGGACTGAAGCTTTCTTT. Filled out from reference TRBV28 and TRBJ1-1, the complete variable domain reads DVKVTQSSRYLVKRTGEKVFLECVQDMDHENMFWYRQDPGLGLRLIYFSYDVKMKEKGDIPEGYSVSREKKERFSLILESASTNQTSMYLCASSLRVGGTEAFFGQGTRLTVV.

This sequence joins TRBV18 and TRBJ2-1; D gene unclear. This CDR3 contains 11 residues. Germline V gives CDR1 KGHSH, CDR2 LQKENI. With 3 bases removed from V and 14 bases from J, the gap between germline ends came to 11 bases. CDR3 coding DNA: TGTGCCAGCTCACCGTCCAGAGTTAAGTTCTTC. Its protein is CASSPSRVKFF.

This chain links TRBV19 with TRBJ1-5; D is perhaps TRBD1 (5 bases). The CDR3 covers 14 residues. Trimming cost V 6 bases and J 1 base, with 10 bases left between them. CDR1 is LNHDA and CDR2 is SQIVND in the germline V gene (reference sequence). The CDR3 DNA follows: TGTGCCAGTAGGGGAGGGACGAGCAATCAGCCCCAGCATTTT. Amino acids: CASRGGTSNQPQHF. Together with reference TRBV19 and TRBJ1-5, the CDR3 gives the full variable domain: DGGITQSPKYLFRKEGQNVTLSCEQNLNHDAMYWYRQDPGQGLRLIYYSQIVNDFQKGDIAEGYSVSREKKESFPLTVTSAQKNPTAFYLCASRGGTSNQPQHFGDGTRLSIL.

The chain employs TRBV6-5 and TRBJ2-3; TRBD2 agrees at 9 bases. V dropped 6 bases and J dropped 3; count of bases not matched to a gene: 4. From germline, CDR1 is MNHEY and CDR2 SVGAGI. The CDR3 runs 14 residues. CDR3 amino acids: CASRRLAETDTQYF. CDR3 sequence (DNA): TGTGCCAGCAGGCGACTAGCGGAAACAGATACGCAGTATTTT.

The chain is built from TRBV28 and TRBJ2-1; D may correspond to TRBD1 or TRBD2 (5 bases each). The CDR3 length is 18 residues. CDR1 and CDR2 (germline): MDHEN, SYDVKM. V was clipped by 4 bases and J by 0 bases, with 19 bases between them. CDR3 in amino acids: CASSWVRWGFDSYNEQFF. The DNA of the CDR3 is TGTGCCAGCAGTTGGGTAAGGTGGGGGTTCGACTCCTACAATGAGCAGTTCTTC.

The V gene is TRBV28, the J gene TRBJ2-4; no reliable D call. The CDR3 loop spans 11 amino acids. From germline, CDR1 is MDHEN and CDR2 SYDVKM. The V end was cut by 3 bases, the J end by 8 bases, with 5 bases between. The CDR3 DNA sequence: TGTGCCAGCAGTTTGCGAGACATTCAGTACTTC. This encodes CASSLRDIQYF.

On this clone itself: No DNA is shown, since the ends of the CDR3 on it are uncertain; the CDR3 is the one TCRdb lists. The chain is built from TRBV19 and TRBJ1-1. Termini included, the CDR3 measures 14 amino acids. In germline, CDR1 is LNHDA, CDR2 SQIVND (reference sequence). CDR3 amino acids: CASTSVRGGTEAFF.

This clone was counted once. V gene TRBV27 combines with J gene TRBJ1-1; possibly TRBD1 for D (6 bases). Germline V gene data show CDR1 as MNHEY and CDR2 as SMNVEV (reference sequence). The V end lost 3 bases, the J end lost 2 bases, and 25 bases lay between the germline ends. This CDR3 is 19 amino acids long. CDR3 nucleotide sequence: TGTGCCAGCAGTTTCTCCCCAAGGGGGGCCGGGCTGAGCAACACTGAAGCTTTCTTT. Protein: CASSFSPRGAGLSNTEAFF.

The V call is TRBV11-3, the J call TRBJ1-1; no reliable D call. The CDR3 has 14 residues. CDR1 is SGHNT, CDR2 YENEEA, per germline. Trimming took off 5 bases at V and 0 bases at J, with 10 bases between the two ends. The CDR3 sequence is CASSPAAMNTEAFF. CDR3 sequence (DNA): TGTGCCAGCAGCCCGGCGGCCATGAACACTGAAGCTTTCTTT.

This chain links TRBV6-1 with TRBJ2-3; D might be TRBD2 (6 bases). The germline CDR1 and CDR2 sequences are MNHNS and SASEGT. The V end was cut by 5 bases, the J end by 4 bases, with 10 bases between. The CDR3 sequence is 13 residues long. CDR3 sequence (DNA): TGTGCCAGCAGTCAACCGGGGGCAGATACGCAGTATTTT. Its protein is CASSQPGADTQYF.

The chain links TRBV25-1 to TRBJ1-3; TRBD1 might be the D (6 bases). This CDR3 is 18 amino acids long. The germline V and J ends were trimmed by 1 base and 0 bases, with 16 bases remaining between them. In germline, CDR1 is MGHDK, CDR2 SYGVNS. The CDR3 loop is CASSELGAGVGSGNTIYF. DNA of the CDR3: TGTGCCAGCAGTGAATTAGGGGCAGGGGTAGGCTCTGGAAACACCATATATTTT.